This T cell receptor (beta chain) was observed in a study of monozygotic twins with inflammatory bowel disease. Samples each yielded cDNA through eight separate reactions. Reanalyzing the 5' RACE reads, TCRdb keeps one entry per CDR3 protein, without DNA. This sample contains approximately 390,000 distinct CDR3 sequences. The TCR sequence derives from a human donor with ulcerative colitis or Crohn's disease, or a healthy co-twin of an affected twin (not recorded which). Sequenced material: blood.

The CDR3: CSVVPGGAETQYF. J is TRBJ2-5 and V is TRBV29-1; checking the TCRdb D call of TRBD1 is not possible without DNA. Germline V gene lookup returns CDR1 SQVTM and CDR2 ANQGSEA. The CDR3 is 13 residues long.